This TCR beta chain was documented in a study of T cell repertoires in cytomegalovirus infection. In the study overall: HLA-C-restricted CMV epitopes, recently identified, and well-studied HLA-B-restricted ones were used by the study. Indications came from public TCR beta signatures; they pointed to CMV infection and to a matching HLA type. General study results and limits: Ex vivo responses were dominated by HLA-C-restricted CMV-specific TCR beta clonotypes.

TCRdb processed the reads anew with MiXCR; each CDR3 protein has one entry. The sample has around 900,000 distinct CDR3 sequences, approximately 31% seen once. The sample holds a few counts of this clonotype. As yet, its antigen is unknown. At one end the junction does not follow the germline gene, possibly because of a read error. Germline V lookup: CDR1 SSHAT, CDR2 FNYEAQ (reference sequence). The CDR3 contains 12 residues. This clonotype originated in a human donor in good health (CMV status not recorded). Some clones in this sample may be carry-over from other donors' samples. The chain employs TRBV7-7 and TRBJ2-1; D unclear. Specimen: cultured CD8+ T cells from PBMCs, collected from culture after CMV antigen stimulation. The CDR3 DNA follows: TGTGCTAGCAGCTCCCTGAACAATGAGCAGTTCTTC. Encoded protein: CASSSLNNEQFF.